The 14 T cell receptor beta chains given below trace back to one sample, sequenced in a study of blood T cell repertoires in COVID-19. Sequenced by immunoSEQ multiplex PCR; TCRdb stores in-frame clones only, minus some. The sample carries under 200,000 clones, more than 70% recorded once. The specimen sequenced was peripheral blood. Every receptor here comes from a man aged 18 to 30 with active or convalescent COVID-19.

The chain joins TRBV3-1 (or the pseudogene TRBV3-2) to TRBJ2-1; 7 bases match TRBD2. CDR1 LGHDT and CDR2 YNNKEL come from the germline V gene (reference sequence). The CDR3 contains 16 residues. The J segment lost 0 bases and the V segment lost 0 bases, leaving 2 bases of the junction unmatched. The CDR3 spells CASSQEGGSSYNEQFF. For the CDR3, the DNA is TGTGCCAGCAGCCAAGAAGGCGGGAGCTCCTACAATGAGCAGTTCTTC.

The gene calls are TRBV10-3 and TRBJ1-2, with 8 bases fitting TRBD1. The CDR3 loop spans 13 amino acids. Germline trimming cut 6 bases from V and 3 bases from J; bases unmatched to any gene: 3. CDR1 is ENHRY, CDR2 SYGVKD, per germline. The CDR3 protein is CAIRDREYYGYTF. DNA for the CDR3: TGTGCCATCAGGGACAGGGAGTACTATGGCTACACCTTC.

The rearrangement links TRBV7-9 to TRBJ2-4; D call uncertain. Germline CDR1 reads SEHNR; CDR2 reads FQNEAQ (reference sequence). There are 17 residues in the CDR3. The germline V and J ends were trimmed by 5 bases and 0 bases, with 17 bases remaining between them. CDR3: CASSPPGLSLAKNIQYF. In DNA, the CDR3 is TGTGCCAGCAGCCCTCCTGGGCTCTCCCTAGCCAAAAACATTCAGTACTTC. The complete variable domain, with remaining parts taken from reference TRBV7-9 and TRBJ2-4, reads DTGVSQNPRHKITKRGQNVTFRCDPISEHNRLYWYRQTLGQGPEFLTYFQNEAQLEKSRLLSDRFSAERPKGSFSTLEIQRTEQGDSAMYLCASSPPGLSLAKNIQYFGAGTRLSVL.

This sequence joins TRBV6-6 and TRBJ2-1, with 8 bases identical to TRBD2. The CDR3 has 16 amino acids. The V segment lost 5 bases and the J segment 4 bases; nucleotides outside the gene matches: 10. Germline values: CDR1 MNHNY, CDR2 SVGAGI (reference sequence). The CDR3 region is CASSPSGTSPYNEQFF. In nucleotides, the CDR3 is TGTGCCAGCAGTCCCTCCGGGACTAGTCCTTACAATGAGCAGTTCTTC.

V and J are TRBV5-8 and TRBJ1-4, with D possibly being TRBD1 (5 bases). V gave up 5 bases and J gave up 0 bases, with 11 bases separating them. Germline V lookup: CDR1 SGHTS, CDR2 YDEGEE. CDR3 length: 15 residues. Written as DNA, the CDR3 is TGTGCCAGCAGTTCAGGGTCTGCAACTAATGAAAAACTGTTTTTT. Its translation is CASSSGSATNEKLFF.

This clone was counted once. The chain recombines TRBV7-2 with TRBJ1-2; D remains ambiguous. V lost 2 bases and J 4 bases, leaving 8 bases between the germline ends. Per the germline V gene, CDR1 is SGHTA and CDR2 is FQGNSA. The CDR3 consists of 13 residues. This CDR3 is CASSLREGYGYTF. The CDR3 DNA sequence: TGTGCCAGCAGCTTACGCGAGGGCTATGGCTACACCTTC. The full variable domain, completed using reference TRBV7-2 and TRBJ1-2, is GAGVSQSPSNKVTEKGKDVELRCDPISGHTALYWYRQSLGQGLEFLIYFQGNSAPDKSGLPSDRFSAERTGGSVSTLTIQRTQQEDSAVYLCASSLREGYGYTFGSGTRLTVV.

There are a few counts of this clone. The rearrangement links TRBV5-1 to TRBJ2-2, with D unresolved. There are 14 residues in the CDR3. Trimming removed 4 bases at V and 6 bases at J, with 13 bases between. Germline V gives CDR1 SGHRS, CDR2 YFSETQ. CDR3 protein: CASSARIDAGELFF. CDR3 nucleotides: TGCGCCAGCAGCGCCAGGATTGACGCCGGGGAGCTGTTTTTT.

This clone has only a few counts. This sequence joins TRBV4-1 and TRBJ2-2; 10 nucleotides agree with TRBD2. V lost 1 base and J lost 2; bases outside the gene matches: 13. CDR3 length: 20 amino acids. Per germline, CDR1 MGHRA and CDR2 YSYEKL. The CDR3 here is CASSQAGTSAIHVNTGELFF. DNA of the CDR3: TGCGCCAGCAGCCAAGCCGGGACTAGCGCGATTCACGTTAACACCGGGGAGCTGTTTTTT.

The J gene is TRBJ2-6, the V gene TRBV6-5, with a tentative D call TRBD1 (5 bases). The CDR3 spans 15 residues. Germline V gene data show CDR1 as MNHEY and CDR2 as SVGAGI. Between the trimmed V and J ends, which lost 6 bases and 0 bases, there was a span of 9 bases. The CDR3 spells CASRGQPSGANVLTF. Here the CDR3 DNA reads TGTGCCAGCAGAGGACAACCCTCTGGGGCCAACGTCCTGACTTTC.

The rearrangement links TRBV12-3 or TRBV12-4 to TRBJ1-1; 7 bases are a match to TRBD1. This CDR3 is 12 amino acids long. J gave up 5 bases and V 5 bases, and 2 bases lay outside the gene matches. CDR3 loop: CASSPGGTEAFF. CDR3 DNA sequence: TGTGCCAGCAGTCCAGGGGGGACTGAAGCTTTCTTT.

The chain links TRBV5-1 to TRBJ2-7; TRBD1 matches at 7 bases. J was trimmed by 5 bases and V by 4 bases; bases with no gene match: 15. Germline V gene sequence: CDR1 SGHRS, CDR2 YFSETQ. The CDR3 extends over 16 amino acids. The CDR3 is CASSKPIQGPLDEQYF. The CDR3 coding sequence is TGCGCCAGCAGCAAACCCATACAGGGGCCCCTAGACGAGCAGTACTTC.

The count of this clone is one. V gene TRBV9 combines with J gene TRBJ1-4; D may be TRBD1 (5 bases). Germline CDR1 and CDR2: SGDLS and YYNGEE. V dropped 5 bases and J dropped 4 bases, with 12 bases sitting between them. This CDR3 is built from 14 residues. The CDR3 here is CASSSTALNEKLFF. The CDR3 nucleotides read TGTGCCAGCAGTTCGACAGCCCTTAATGAAAAACTGTTTTTT. Full variable domain (missing parts from reference TRBV9 and TRBJ1-4): DSGVTQTPKHLITATGQRVTLRCSPRSGDLSVYWYQQSLDQGLQFLIQYYNGEERAKGNILERFSAQQFPDLHSELNLSSLELGDSALYFCASSSTALNEKLFFGSGTQLSVL.

This clone was observed a single time. The chain combines TRBV11-2 with TRBJ2-3; D is perhaps TRBD2 (6 bases). Germline V gene sequence: CDR1 SGHAT, CDR2 FQNNGV. V lost 5 bases and J lost 3, with 21 bases in between. There are 17 residues in the CDR3. The CDR3 sequence is CASSEGGLATLTDTQYF. In DNA form, the CDR3 reads TGTGCCAGCAGCGAGGGAGGTCTAGCGACACTAACAGATACGCAGTATTTT.

The gene calls are TRBV5-1 and TRBJ1-5; 8 bases are a match to TRBD1. The J segment lost 5 bases and the V segment lost 4 bases, leaving 8 bases of the junction unmatched. The germline gives CDR1 SGHRS, CDR2 YFSETQ. CDR3 size: 15 residues. DNA for the CDR3: TGCGCCAGCAGCATCGGAGGACAGGGTTATCAGCCCCAGCATTTT. It yields the protein CASSIGGQGYQPQHF.